These 32 T cell receptor beta chains were sequenced from one sample in a study of regulatory T cells in long-lasting Graves disease (TCRdb year 2021). Explained via the paper, the time point label denotes: newly diagnosed GD, antithyroid drugs for less than 3 months. For both TCR sequencing and RNA sequencing, RNA was extracted from PBMCs using TRIzol. The receptor library was made with multiplex PCR. TCRdb names Illumina HiSeq 4000 as the instrument used. TCR beta libraries were built with iRepertoire HTBI primers and Arm-PCR amplification of CDR3 regions. TCRdb reanalyzed the raw reads on its own, using fastp at Q25 for trimming and MiXCR for clone calling, and kept in-frame beta chains. One record per CDR3 amino acid sequence lists the most common genes and DNA. The sample data list about 420,000 distinct CDR3 sequences, and 15% to 20% of these were observed just once. The ten most abundant clones make up about 25% of the sample.

Another study also made use of these data, one on T cells in Graves' hyperthyroidism and ophthalmopathy.

Sequences were derived from peripheral blood mononuclear cells (PBMCs), sampled at new diagnosis, from a patient treated with antithyroid drugs. The receptors originated from a woman aged 18-29 years with Graves disease. Donor details come from another sample of the same person, matched by shared clones.

In this sample, this clonotype turned up a few times. The V call is TRBV15, the J call TRBJ2-5, with 12 bases fitting TRBD2. The CDR3 is 16 residues long. With V trimmed by 1 base and J by 4 bases, 4 bases remained unmatched. CDR1 and CDR2 from the germline V gene are LNHNV and YYDKDF (reference sequence). CDR3 sequence: CATSRGLAGERETQYF. In DNA, the CDR3 is TGTGCCACCAGCAGAGGACTAGCGGGAGAAAGAGAGACCCAGTACTTC.

The table lists this clonotype with many counts. This chain joins TRBV10-1 and TRBJ2-3, with D possibly being TRBD1 or TRBD2 (5 bases each). The germline V gene has CDR1 WNHNN and CDR2 SYGVQD (reference sequence). The CDR3 is 16 residues long. Trimming removed 6 bases from V and 2 bases from J, with 18 bases in between. CDR3 bases: TGCGCCAGCAGCCCCGGCGTTGGGGGTTCCACAGATACGCAGTATTTT. Protein sequence: CASSPGVGGSTDTQYF.

This clonotype has only a few counts. This chain connects TRBV7-2 to TRBJ2-7; a weak D match, TRBD1 (5 bases). Trimming pared 2 bases from V and 2 bases from J, leaving 10 bases between. Germline CDR1 reads SGHTA; CDR2 reads FQGNSA. The CDR3 runs 14 residues. The CDR3 DNA follows: TGTGCCAGCAGCTTATACGGCAGGGCCTACGAGCAGTACTTC. This translates into CASSLYGRAYEQYF.

This rearrangement joins TRBV28 to TRBJ1-2; 9 positions agree with TRBD1. J gave up 3 bases and V 4 bases, and 3 bases lay outside the gene matches. The CDR3 runs to 14 residues. The germline V gene encodes CDR1 MDHEN and CDR2 SYDVKM. The CDR3 here is CASSYRGQYYGYTF. CDR3 DNA sequence: TGTGCCAGCAGTTACAGGGGGCAGTACTATGGCTACACCTTC.

There are a few counts of this clonotype. The CDR3: CAPHRVPAKNIQYF. The DNA of the CDR3 is TGTGCCCCTCATCGGGTACCAGCCAAAAACATTCAGTACTTC. The rearrangement links TRBV30 to TRBJ2-4; D uncertain. The ends were cut back, 8 bases at V and 0 bases at J, with 14 bases in the middle. This CDR3 comprises 14 residues. From germline, CDR1 is GTSNPN and CDR2 SVGIG (reference sequence). The whole variable domain, filled in from reference TRBV30 and TRBJ2-4, reads SQTIHQWPATLVQPVGSPLSLECTVEGTSNPNLYWYRQAAGRGLQLLFYSVGIGQISSEVPQNLSASRPQDRQFILSSKKLLLSDSGFYLCAPHRVPAKNIQYFGAGTRLSVL.

This clonotype showed up many times. The chain carries TRBV20-1 and TRBJ2-1; 9 positions agree with TRBD2. The CDR3 spans 15 residues. Unmatched junction bases numbered 8, after V lost 5 bases and J lost 3 bases. The germline CDR1 and CDR2 sequences are DFQATT and SNEGSKA (reference sequence). CDR3 sequence reads: CSARISGSLYNEQFF. Written as DNA, the CDR3 is TGCAGTGCTCGTATTAGCGGGAGCCTCTACAATGAGCAGTTCTTC.

With regard to this clonotype: A read error is possible here, since a much larger clone lies one base away. V usage is TRBV28 and J usage is TRBJ2-1; no reliable D call. Deletions cut 5 bases from V and 10 bases from J, with 21 bases between. The germline CDR1 and CDR2 sequences are MDHEN and SYDVKM. The length of the CDR3 is 15 residues. CDR3 sequence: CASSDIWGKSYEQFF. The CDR3, as DNA: TGTGCCAGCAGTGACATTTGGGGAAAGAGCTACGAGCAGTTCTTC. The variable domain in full, completed from reference TRBV28 and TRBJ2-1, reads DVKVTQSSRYLVKRTGEKVFLECVQDMDHENMFWYRQDPGLGLRLIYFSYDVKMKEKGDIPEGYSVSREKKERFSLILESASTNQTSMYLCASSDIWGKSYEQFFGPGTRLTVL.

This clonotype was seen at least ten times. The chain carries TRBV6-9 and TRBJ2-5; tentative D call: TRBD2 (7 bases). Looked up from germline, CDR1 is MNHGY and CDR2 is SVAAGI. Trimming cost V 4 bases and J 0 bases, with 15 bases left between them. This CDR3 has 16 amino acids. CDR3 amino acids: CASSWGGLLDQETQYF. CDR3 bases: TGTGCCAGCAGTTGGGGGGGGCTTCTCGACCAAGAGACCCAGTACTTC.

There are many counts of this clonotype. The chain combines TRBV9 with TRBJ2-3, with D possibly being TRBD2 (5 bases). This CDR3 has 17 residues. Germline CDR1 reads SGDLS; CDR2 reads YYNGEE. The ends were cut back, 6 bases at V and 1 base at J, with 21 bases in the middle. Here the CDR3 reads CASNPPRARLCTDTQYF. Here the CDR3 DNA reads TGTGCCAGCAACCCACCAAGGGCCAGACTATGCACAGATACGCAGTATTTT.

In its sample, this clonotype was seen many times. The chain joins TRBV30 to TRBJ1-5; the match to TRBD1 covers 10 bases. With 3 bases clipped from V and 6 bases from J, the junction kept 11 bases outside the gene matches. CDR1 is GTSNPN and CDR2 is SVGIG in the germline V gene (reference sequence). The CDR3 is 16 amino acids. The CDR3 sequence is CAWSVETGGEFQPQHF. In DNA form, the CDR3 reads TGTGCCTGGAGCGTCGAGACAGGGGGCGAGTTTCAGCCCCAGCATTTT.

A note on this clonotype: The conserved final phenylalanine or tryptophan is absent from the CDR3, which likely points to a read error. The chain uses TRBV3-1 and TRBJ1-6; D possibly corresponds to TRBD1 (5 bases). V shed 1 base and J shed 7 bases, with 14 bases lying between them. This CDR3 region has 16 residues. CDR1 and CDR2 (germline): LGHDT, YNNKEL (reference sequence). CDR3: CASSQVWGTGNSPLHL. The CDR3 coding sequence is TGTGCCAGCAGCCAAGTCTGGGGGACTGGAAATTCACCCCTCCACCTT.

This clonotype was recorded a few times. The rearrangement joins TRBV6-5 to TRBJ2-6; 12 positions agree with TRBD2. CDR1 and CDR2 (germline): MNHEY, SVGAGI. This CDR3 is 18 amino acids long. Trimming took 2 bases from V and 3 from J; bases not matched to a gene: 5. The CDR3 DNA sequence: TGTGCCAGCAGTTACGAGCTAGCGGGAGGGCTTGGGGCCAACGTCCTGACTTTC. Its protein product is CASSYELAGGLGANVLTF.

This clonotype was seen repeatedly, ten times or more. The genes are TRBV20-1 and TRBJ2-1; 14 bases map to TRBD2. This CDR3 has 14 amino acids. Trimming removed 8 bases from V and 7 bases from J; junction bases left unmatched: 7. CDR1 and CDR2 (germline): DFQATT, SNEGSKA (reference sequence). The CDR3 nucleotides read TGCAGTAAAGGGACTAGCGGGAGATGGAATGAGCAGTTCTTC. Translated, it gives CSKGTSGRWNEQFF.

This clonotype was counted ten times or more. The chain couples TRBV30 to TRBJ1-2, with D unclear. V was cut by 0 bases and J by 5 bases, with 10 bases left in between. The germline V gene has CDR1 GTSNPN and CDR2 SVGIG (reference sequence). This CDR3 comprises 13 residues. CDR3: CAWSVESNYGYTF. Here the CDR3 DNA reads TGTGCCTGGAGTGTGGAGTCCAATTATGGCTACACCTTC. Full variable domain (outside the CDR3, taken from reference TRBV30 and TRBJ1-2): SQTIHQWPATLVQPVGSPLSLECTVEGTSNPNLYWYRQAAGRGLQLLFYSVGIGQISSEVPQNLSASRPQDRQFILSSKKLLLSDSGFYLCAWSVESNYGYTFGSGTRLTVV.

This clonotype was found a few times. The V and J genes are TRBV20-1 and TRBJ1-1; D is possibly TRBD1 (5 bases). Germline CDR1 is DFQATT and CDR2 is SNEGSKA (reference sequence). The CDR3 runs to 14 residues. Trimming pared 2 bases from V and 5 bases from J, leaving 15 bases between. CDR3 residues: CSARPTGARTEAFF. Written as DNA, the CDR3 is TGCAGTGCTAGACCCACAGGCGCGAGGACTGAAGCTTTCTTT.

This clonotype was seen ten or more times. The V gene is TRBV20-1, the J gene TRBJ2-7; 7 nucleotides align to TRBD2. Germline assignment: CDR1 DFQATT and CDR2 SNEGSKA (reference sequence). CDR3 length: 15 amino acids. V lost 3 bases and J lost 9; bases outside the gene matches: 17. CDR3: CSARGASSGAPRQYF. DNA for the CDR3: TGCAGTGCTAGGGGAGCGTCTAGCGGCGCGCCACGGCAGTACTTC.

This chain links TRBV28 with TRBJ2-3; 9 nucleotides match TRBD1. This CDR3 is built from 18 residues. Looked up from germline, CDR1 is MDHEN and CDR2 is SYDVKM. The junction had 9 bases not matched to a gene; V was cut back by 1 base and J by 1 base. The CDR3 DNA is TGTGCCAGCAGTTTATATACCGGGACAGGGTGGGGCACAGATACGCAGTATTTT. Translated, it gives CASSLYTGTGWGTDTQYF.

Only a few counts were recorded for this clonotype. The chain links TRBV20-1 to TRBJ1-6, with TRBD1 identical over 9 bases. This CDR3 contains 19 residues. J gave up 8 bases and V 0 bases, and 17 bases lay outside the gene matches. The germline V gene encodes CDR1 DFQATT and CDR2 SNEGSKA (reference sequence). The CDR3 region is CSARDHPRTGAASDSPLHF. DNA for the CDR3: TGCAGTGCTAGAGATCACCCAAGGACAGGGGCCGCGAGTGATTCACCCCTCCACTTT.

This chain joins TRBV4-1 and TRBJ2-5; D is ambiguous. Germline V gene sequence: CDR1 MGHRA, CDR2 YSYEKL. The CDR3 covers 14 residues. Trimming left V 0 bases short and J 4 bases short, with 9 bases between. The CDR3 DNA reads TGCGCCAGCAGCCAAGAGGGCAGGCGAGAGACCCAGTACTTC. It yields the protein CASSQEGRRETQYF.

As to this clonotype: At one boundary the junction diverges from the germline segment, which might be a read error. This CDR3 reads CSVEENSNQLQHF. The CDR3 bases are TGCAGCGTTGAAGAAAATAGCAATCAGCTCCAGCATTTT. V gene TRBV29-1 combines with J gene TRBJ1-5; D is uncertain. Germline V gene sequence: CDR1 SQVTM, CDR2 ANQGSEA. The CDR3 runs 13 residues.

This clonotype was seen more than once but under ten times. The chain recombines TRBV5-8 with TRBJ2-5, with TRBD1 matching over 7 bases. The V gene end was trimmed by 4 bases and the J gene end by 2 bases; junction bases not matched to a gene: 8. This CDR3 is 15 amino acids long. The germline V gene encodes CDR1 SGHTS and CDR2 YDEGEE. CDR3 nucleotides: TGTGCCAGCAGCCGTGGTTCCAGGGGGCAAGAGACCCAGTACTTC. Amino acids: CASSRGSRGQETQYF.

This clonotype was recorded a few times. The chain uses TRBV7-9 and TRBJ2-2; TRBD2 is a possible D gene (8 bases). Per germline, CDR1 SEHNR and CDR2 FQNEAQ (reference sequence). Trimming took off 5 bases at V and 0 bases at J, with 19 bases between the two ends. This CDR3 spans 18 amino acids. This chain's CDR3 is CASSPRSGGGTNTGELFF. CDR3 nucleotide sequence: TGTGCCAGCAGCCCTCGTTCGGGAGGGGGCACGAACACCGGGGAGCTGTTTTTT.

This rearrangement joins TRBV12-3 or TRBV12-4 to TRBJ1-5; D gene unclear. The CDR3 has 13 amino acids. With 6 bases removed from V and 4 bases from J, the gap between germline ends came to 10 bases. DNA for the CDR3: TGTGCCAGCAGCGTAGGCGATAATCAGCCCCAGCATTTT. It specifies CASSVGDNQPQHF.

This clonotype was observed many times. The chain has TRBV7-3 and TRBJ2-1, with a possible D match to TRBD1 (5 bases). The germline CDR1 and CDR2 sequences are SGHTA and FQGTGA. CDR3 length: 16 amino acids. V was trimmed by 0 bases and J by 1 base, leaving 10 bases between them. CDR3 DNA: TGTGCCAGCAGCTTAACCGTGACAGATTCCTACAATGAGCAGTTCTTC. Its translation: CASSLTVTDSYNEQFF.

This clonotype came up once. Given a much more abundant clone one base away, this may be a read error. The V and J genes are TRBV5-1 and TRBJ2-7; no definite D call. Germline CDR1 reads SGHRS; CDR2 reads YFSETQ. The V end lost 3 bases, the J end lost 2 bases, and 15 bases lay between the germline ends. The length of the CDR3 is 15 residues. The CDR3 loop reads CASSSQVGSPYEQYF. In DNA, the CDR3 is TGCGCCAGCAGCTCTCAGGTGGGGTCGCCCTACGAGCAGTACTTC.

The table lists this clonotype with a few counts. The genes are TRBV29-1 and TRBJ2-1; TRBD1 agrees at 9 bases. CDR1 SQVTM and CDR2 ANQGSEA come from the germline V gene. This CDR3 has 15 residues. J was trimmed by 10 bases and V by 8 bases; bases with no gene match: 18. The CDR3 nucleotides read TGCAGCCTCTGGGCCGGGACAGGGATACGTGTAGAGCAGTTCTTC. Its translation: CSLWAGTGIRVEQFF.

This clonotype has ten or more counts. J is TRBJ2-7 and V is TRBV6-1; 12 nucleotides agree with TRBD2. In germline, CDR1 is MNHNS, CDR2 SASEGT. J gave up 6 bases and V 6 bases, and 12 bases lay outside the gene matches. The CDR3 is 16 amino acids. CDR3 loop: CASRPRLAGVKGEQYF. The CDR3 DNA sequence: TGTGCCAGCAGACCGAGACTAGCGGGAGTCAAGGGCGAGCAGTACTTC.

This clonotype appeared a few times. This chain links TRBV2 with TRBJ2-4; 8 bases are a match to TRBD2. The V gene's germline CDR1 is SNHLY and CDR2 FYNNEI. After removal of 3 bases from V and 1 base from J, the junction contained 5 bases not matched to a gene. The CDR3 has 16 amino acids. As DNA, the CDR3 is TGTGCCAGCAGTGAGATCGGGAGGGGGGCCAAAAACATTCAGTACTTC. Translated, it gives CASSEIGRGAKNIQYF. Based on the CDR3 plus reference TRBV2 and TRBJ2-4, the full variable domain is EPEVTQTPSHQVTQMGQEVILRCVPISNHLYFYWYRQILGQKVEFLVSFYNNEISEKSEIFDDQFSVERPDGSNFTLKIRSTKLEDSAMYFCASSEIGRGAKNIQYFGAGTRLSVL.

This clonotype was found many times. The rearrangement joins TRBV11-2 to TRBJ2-7; either TRBD1 or TRBD2 may fit D (5 bases each). This CDR3 has 14 residues. Per the germline V gene, CDR1 is SGHAT and CDR2 is FQNNGV. The germline V and J ends were trimmed by 5 bases and 2 bases, with 13 bases remaining between them. CDR3 coding DNA: TGTGCCAGCAGCCCAATCTGGGGGACCTACGAGCAGTACTTC. The encoded protein is CASSPIWGTYEQYF.

At least ten counts were recorded for this clonotype. This chain connects TRBV9 to TRBJ2-5; 10 bases are a match to TRBD2. With 3 bases clipped from V and 5 bases from J, the junction kept 19 bases outside the gene matches. This CDR3 spans 19 amino acids. CDR1 SGDLS and CDR2 YYNGEE come from the germline V gene. The CDR3, as DNA: TGTGCCAGCAGCGCGAAGGGGGGGCTAGCGGGAGTAGTAGGCGAGACCCAGTACTTC. Amino acids: CASSAKGGLAGVVGETQYF. Together with reference TRBV9 and TRBJ2-5, the CDR3 gives the full variable domain: DSGVTQTPKHLITATGQRVTLRCSPRSGDLSVYWYQQSLDQGLQFLIQYYNGEERAKGNILERFSAQQFPDLHSELNLSSLELGDSALYFCASSAKGGLAGVVGETQYFGPGTRLLVL.

The chain carries TRBV29-1 and TRBJ1-1, with a possible D match to TRBD1 (5 bases). Trimming cost V 5 bases and J 1 base, with 11 bases left between them. CDR1 SQVTM and CDR2 ANQGSEA come from the germline V gene. The CDR3 spans 13 residues. The CDR3 spells CSVRGIKNTEAFF. The CDR3 DNA is TGCAGCGTTCGGGGCATTAAGAACACTGAAGCTTTCTTT.

This clonotype was counted a few times. The rearrangement uses TRBV28 and TRBJ2-3, with 8 positions matching TRBD2. The CDR3 is 16 residues long. Losses at the gene ends were 4 bases for V and 4 bases for J; bases not matched to a gene: 10. CDR1 is MDHEN, CDR2 SYDVKM, per germline. Written as DNA, the CDR3 is TGTGCCAGCAGTTCACCTGCAGCGGGAGCTGCAGATACGCAGTATTTT. Translated: CASSSPAAGAADTQYF.